The following is a TCR beta chain sequence with its context. This clone's antigen is unknown. Nothing much larger sits one base from this clone, and base qualities are not available. CDR1 and CDR2, per the germline V gene, are SGDLS and YYNGEE. The CDR3 numbers 16 residues from cysteine through phenylalanine. Solely the CDR3 DNA is kept, with 48 bases framed from the first base. Between the V and J ends, shortened by 0 bases and 3 bases respectively, the junction contains 13 bases. To identify antigen-specific CD4+ T cell clonotypes by their expansion, the ViraFEST assay first stimulated PBMC with viral peptide pools and then applied TCR sequencing. After more than nine days of culture, CD4+ T cells were isolated with the EasySep CD4+ T cell isolation kit. Negative nucleocapsid antibody results before and after vaccination confirmed that the healthy vaccine recipients had no prior SARS-CoV-2 infection. Each well held around 2 million PBMC cultured in IMDM containing approximately 5.2% human AB serum, 9 to 10 IU/ml IL-2 and gentamicin, along with approximately 10 ug/ml peptides. Half of the culture medium was replaced with fresh IL-2-containing medium on days 3 and 7. Unless otherwise noted, each peptide stimulation condition was cultured in triplicate wells. Using Ficoll-Paque Plus gradient centrifugation, PBMC were separated from whole blood and then either used fresh or cryopreserved at -140C. The overlapping peptide pools covered the spike proteins of SARS-CoV-2 and of the common cold coronaviruses HCoV-NL63, HCoV-OC43 and HCoV-229E. The QIAamp micro DNA kit was used to extract genomic DNA from the cultured CD4+ T cells.

Receptors were amplified or captured by the immunoSEQ multiplex PCR assay. DNA from the cultured, isolated CD4+ T cells was subjected to TCR beta CDR3 sequencing. Regarding the original processing steps: Non-productive TCR sequences were discarded, and reads were trimmed to the CDR3 region, with only CDR3s of 7 or more amino acids retained. The MANAFEST web app was used to pick out antigen-specific clonotypes by comparing their expansion in peptide wells with that in reference cultures. Positive clones required FDR<0.05 expansion versus reference and all other wells, odds ratio above 5, and frequency above 0.1% in two replicate wells. Clonotypes significantly expanded in SARS-CoV-2 spike wells and in at least one common cold coronavirus spike condition were defined as cross-reactive. CDR3 similarity was assessed by Levenshtein distance with the stringdist R package, and unrooted trees were built with ape in R 3.6.1. Held by TCRdb, this immuneACCESS table contains in-frame sequences only and omits some clones. Under half of the omission traces to an unresolved V gene where checked; the cause of the rest is unknown. That table gives V, J and clone size, and the DNA gave D and trimming. Recorded for this sample are some 28,000 clones; around 75% of them occurred a single time. The ten largest clones capture about 30% of the sample.

The sample belongs to a study of vaccination effects on CD4 cells after COVID-19 (dated 2022 in TCRdb). About the full investigation: Each participant received two doses of an mRNA SARS-CoV-2 vaccine, either BNT162b2 or mRNA-1273. SARS-CoV-2 spike-specific CD4+ TCR repertoires from before and after mRNA vaccination were compared in COVID-19 convalescent patients and in infection-naive vaccine recipients. A total of ten to eleven COVID-19 convalescent patients and a few SARS-CoV-2-naive healthy vaccine recipients were included in the full study. The Oncomine TCR Beta short-read assay on an Illumina iSeq 100 was used to sequence cultures from other donors in the study.

Study-wide conclusions, independent of this receptor: The study was limited by a small number of convalescent patients and lacked early post-infection timepoints. Clones induced by infection and clones induced by vaccination both contracted markedly at late timepoints after vaccination, which fits with T cell responses waning over time. In healthy vaccine recipients, vaccine-induced clones were almost all SARS-CoV-2 mono-reactive, with only 1 of 255 being cross-reactive with common cold coronaviruses.

The sequence derives from a human donor who received a COVID-19 vaccine. Source: CD4+ T cells from PBMCs cultured with SARS-CoV-2 spike peptides, taken before COVID-19 vaccination. Explained via the paper, the cell subset or site label denotes: SARS-CoV-2 spike overlapping peptide pool stimulation. This chain is built from TRBV9 and TRBJ2-1; a tentative D match to TRBD2 spans 5 bases. The CDR3 protein: CASSVGSGKFYNEQFF. The DNA sequence reads TGTGCCAGCAGCGTAGGAAGCGGCAAATTCTACAATGAGCAGTTCTTC.